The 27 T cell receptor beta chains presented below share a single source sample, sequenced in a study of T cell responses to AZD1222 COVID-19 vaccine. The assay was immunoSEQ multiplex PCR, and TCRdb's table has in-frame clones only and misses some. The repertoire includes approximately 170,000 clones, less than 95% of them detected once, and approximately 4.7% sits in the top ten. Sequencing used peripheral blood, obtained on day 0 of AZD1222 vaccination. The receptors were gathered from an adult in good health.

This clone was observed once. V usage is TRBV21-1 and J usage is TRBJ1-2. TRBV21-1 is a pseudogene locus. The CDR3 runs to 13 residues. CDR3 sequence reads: CASTPNCGNVYTF. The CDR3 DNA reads TGTGCCAGCACCCCCAATTGCGGTAATGTCTACACCTTC.

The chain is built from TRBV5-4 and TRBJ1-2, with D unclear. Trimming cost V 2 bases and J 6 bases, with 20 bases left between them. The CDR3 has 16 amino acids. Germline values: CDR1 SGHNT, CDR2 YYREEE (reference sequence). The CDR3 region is CASSFRSRGGDNGYTF. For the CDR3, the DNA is TGTGCCAGCAGCTTTCGGTCGCGGGGAGGAGACAATGGCTACACCTTC.

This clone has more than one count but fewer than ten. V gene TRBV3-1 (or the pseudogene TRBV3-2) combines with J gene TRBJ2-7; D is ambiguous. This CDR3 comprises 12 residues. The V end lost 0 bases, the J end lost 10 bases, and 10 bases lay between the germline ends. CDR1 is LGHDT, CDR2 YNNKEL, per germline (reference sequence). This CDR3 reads CASSQDIKSQYF. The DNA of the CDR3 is TGTGCCAGCAGCCAAGATATCAAGTCTCAGTACTTC.

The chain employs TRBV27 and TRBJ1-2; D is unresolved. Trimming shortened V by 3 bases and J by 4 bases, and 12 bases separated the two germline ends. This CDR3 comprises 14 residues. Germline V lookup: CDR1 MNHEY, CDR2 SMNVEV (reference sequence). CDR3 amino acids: CASSFSNAVYGYTF. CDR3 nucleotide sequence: TGTGCCAGCAGTTTTTCCAACGCCGTCTATGGCTACACCTTC.

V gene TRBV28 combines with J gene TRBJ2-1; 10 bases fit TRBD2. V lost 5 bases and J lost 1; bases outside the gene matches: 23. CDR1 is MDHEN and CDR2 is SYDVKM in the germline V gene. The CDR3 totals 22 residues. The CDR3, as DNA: TGTGCCAGCAGTGGACCGGGACTAGCGCGACCAGGGGACCACCTATCCTACAATGAGCAGTTCTTC. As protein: CASSGPGLARPGDHLSYNEQFF.

The CDR3 reads CASSLMLTGKGSYNEQFF. DNA of the CDR3: TGTGCCAGCAGTTTAATGTTAACCGGAAAGGGCTCCTACAATGAGCAGTTCTTC. The gene calls are TRBV27 and TRBJ2-1; D unclear. This CDR3 has 18 residues. V was cut by 2 bases and J by 0 bases, with 17 bases left in between. Germline loops: CDR1 MNHEY, CDR2 SMNVEV (reference sequence).

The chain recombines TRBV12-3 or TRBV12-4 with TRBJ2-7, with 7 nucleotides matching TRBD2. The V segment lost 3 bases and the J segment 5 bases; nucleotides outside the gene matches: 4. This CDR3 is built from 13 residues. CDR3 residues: CASSLRGRNEQYF. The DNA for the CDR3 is TGTGCCAGCAGTTTGCGGGGGAGGAACGAGCAGTACTTC.

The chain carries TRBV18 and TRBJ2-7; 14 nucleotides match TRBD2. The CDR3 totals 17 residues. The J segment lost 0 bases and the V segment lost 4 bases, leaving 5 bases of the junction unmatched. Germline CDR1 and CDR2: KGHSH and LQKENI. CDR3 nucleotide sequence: TGTGCCAGCTCACTGGGGACTAGCGGGAGTAGCTCCTACGAGCAGTACTTC. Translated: CASSLGTSGSSSYEQYF.

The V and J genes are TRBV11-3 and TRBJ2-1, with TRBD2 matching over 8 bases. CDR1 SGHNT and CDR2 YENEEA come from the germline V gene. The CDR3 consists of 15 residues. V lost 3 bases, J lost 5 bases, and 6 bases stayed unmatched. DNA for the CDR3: TGTGCCAGCAGCTTGTATGGACTAGCAGACAATGAGCAGTTCTTC. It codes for CASSLYGLADNEQFF. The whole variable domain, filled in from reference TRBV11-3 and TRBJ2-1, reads EAGVVQSPRYKIIEKKQPVAFWCNPISGHNTLYWYLQNLGQGPELLIRYENEEAVDDSQLPKDRFSAERLKGVDSTLKIQPAELGDSAVYLCASSLYGLADNEQFFGPGTRLTVL.

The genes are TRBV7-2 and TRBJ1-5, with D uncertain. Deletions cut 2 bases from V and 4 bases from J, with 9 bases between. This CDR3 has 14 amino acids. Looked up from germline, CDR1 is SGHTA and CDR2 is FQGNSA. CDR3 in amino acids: CASSLLPLNQPQHF. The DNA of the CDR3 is TGTGCCAGCAGCTTATTGCCCCTTAATCAGCCCCAGCATTTT.

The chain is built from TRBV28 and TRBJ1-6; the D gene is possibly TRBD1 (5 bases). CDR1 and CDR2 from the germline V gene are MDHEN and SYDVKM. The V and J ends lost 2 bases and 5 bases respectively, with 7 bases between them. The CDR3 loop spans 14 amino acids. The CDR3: CASSLRQNNSPLHF. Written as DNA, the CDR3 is TGTGCCAGCAGTTTAAGACAGAATAATTCACCCCTCCACTTT.

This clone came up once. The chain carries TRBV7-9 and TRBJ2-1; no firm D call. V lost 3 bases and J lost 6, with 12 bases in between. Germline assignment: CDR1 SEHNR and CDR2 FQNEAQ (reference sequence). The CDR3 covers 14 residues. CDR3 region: CASSFLLESNEQFF. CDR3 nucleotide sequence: TGTGCCAGCAGCTTCCTCCTAGAGAGCAATGAGCAGTTCTTC.

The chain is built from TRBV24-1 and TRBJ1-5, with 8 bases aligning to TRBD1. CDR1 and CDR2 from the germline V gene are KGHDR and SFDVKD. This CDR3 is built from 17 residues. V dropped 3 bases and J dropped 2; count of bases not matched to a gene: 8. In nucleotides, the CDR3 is TGTGCCACCAGTGATGGGAATCCGGGACAGGGCAATCAGCCCCAGCATTTT. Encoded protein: CATSDGNPGQGNQPQHF.

CDR3 bases: TGTGCCAGCAGCTTGAGCTTGGGACTTAGAACGAACACCGGGGAGCTGTTTTTT. Its protein is CASSLSLGLRTNTGELFF. The genes are TRBV5-6 and TRBJ2-2; perhaps TRBD2 as D (6 bases). Germline CDR1 SGHDT, CDR2 YYEEEE. The ends were cut back, 1 base at V and 0 bases at J, with 16 bases in the middle. The CDR3 length is 18 residues.

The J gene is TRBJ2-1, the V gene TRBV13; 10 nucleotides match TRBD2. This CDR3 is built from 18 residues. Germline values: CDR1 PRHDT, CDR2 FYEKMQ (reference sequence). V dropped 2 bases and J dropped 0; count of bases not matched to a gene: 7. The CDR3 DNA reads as TGTGCCAGCAGCTTAAGAGCGGGAGGGCTTCGCTCCTACAATGAGCAGTTCTTC. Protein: CASSLRAGGLRSYNEQFF.

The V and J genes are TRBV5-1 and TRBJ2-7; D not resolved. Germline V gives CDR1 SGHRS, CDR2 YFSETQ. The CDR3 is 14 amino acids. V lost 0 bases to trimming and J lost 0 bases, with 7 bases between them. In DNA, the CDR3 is TGCGCCAGCAGCTTGGAGCTTGCCTCCTACGAGCAGTACTTC. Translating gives CASSLELASYEQYF.

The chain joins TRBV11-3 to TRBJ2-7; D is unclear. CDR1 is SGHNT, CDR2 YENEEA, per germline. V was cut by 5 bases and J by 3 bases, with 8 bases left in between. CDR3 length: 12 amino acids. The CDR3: CASSPKGYEQYF. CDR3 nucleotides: TGTGCCAGCAGCCCTAAGGGCTACGAGCAGTACTTC.

As DNA, the CDR3 is TGTGCCAGCAGCCCCCTTCTGGGGGCGGGGGGCTACACCTTC. Its protein is CASSPLLGAGGYTF. The chain uses TRBV7-3 and TRBJ1-2; maybe TRBD1 (6 bases). Trimming left V 5 bases short and J 8 bases short, with 18 bases between. The germline gives CDR1 SGHTA, CDR2 FQGTGA. There are 14 residues in the CDR3.

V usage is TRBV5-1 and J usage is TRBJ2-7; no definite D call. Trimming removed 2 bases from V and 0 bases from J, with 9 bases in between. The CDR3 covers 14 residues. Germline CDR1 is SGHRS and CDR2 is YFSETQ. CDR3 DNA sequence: TGCGCCAGCAGCTTCGATCCCCTCTCCTACGAGCAGTACTTC. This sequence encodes CASSFDPLSYEQYF.

The CDR3 nucleotides are TGTGCCAGCAGCCCTTCAGGGGGCAAGACCGGGGAGCTGTTTTTT. Its protein is CASSPSGGKTGELFF. The chain has TRBV14 and TRBJ2-2; 8 nucleotides match TRBD1. The CDR3 is 15 amino acids. With 4 bases clipped from V and 5 bases from J, the junction kept 6 bases outside the gene matches. The germline V gene has CDR1 SGHDN and CDR2 FVKESK.

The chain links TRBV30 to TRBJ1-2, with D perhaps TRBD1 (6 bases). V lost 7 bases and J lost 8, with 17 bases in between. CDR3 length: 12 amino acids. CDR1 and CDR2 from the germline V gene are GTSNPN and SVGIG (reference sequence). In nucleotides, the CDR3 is TGTGCCTTCCCACAGGGACTGGGAGGCTACACCTTC. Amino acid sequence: CAFPQGLGGYTF.

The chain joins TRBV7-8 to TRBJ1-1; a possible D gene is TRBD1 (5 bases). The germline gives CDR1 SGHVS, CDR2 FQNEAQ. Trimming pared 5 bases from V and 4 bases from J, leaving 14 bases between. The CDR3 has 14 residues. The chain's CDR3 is CASSRVRDGTEAFF. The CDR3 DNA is TGTGCCAGCAGCCGAGTCAGGGATGGCACTGAAGCTTTCTTT.

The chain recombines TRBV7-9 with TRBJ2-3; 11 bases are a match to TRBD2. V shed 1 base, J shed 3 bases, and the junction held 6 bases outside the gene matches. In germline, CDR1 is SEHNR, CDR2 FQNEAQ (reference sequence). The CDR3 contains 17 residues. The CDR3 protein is CASSLGIAGGPTDTQYF. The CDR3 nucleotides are TGTGCCAGCAGCTTAGGAATAGCGGGAGGGCCGACAGATACGCAGTATTTT.

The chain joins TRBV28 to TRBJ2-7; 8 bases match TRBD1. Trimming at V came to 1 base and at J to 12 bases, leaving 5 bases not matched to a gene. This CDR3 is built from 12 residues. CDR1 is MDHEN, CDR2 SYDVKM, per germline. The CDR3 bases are TGTGCCAGCAGTTTATTGGGGGACAGGTCGTACTTC. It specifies CASSLLGDRSYF.

The CDR3 here is CASSLRVFSYEQYF. CDR3 nucleotides: TGTGCCAGCAGCTTAAGGGTCTTCTCCTACGAGCAGTACTTC. The V gene is TRBV7-2, the J gene TRBJ2-7; D not resolved. V shed 2 bases and J shed 0 bases, with 8 bases lying between them. CDR3 length: 14 residues. Germline loops: CDR1 SGHTA, CDR2 FQGNSA.

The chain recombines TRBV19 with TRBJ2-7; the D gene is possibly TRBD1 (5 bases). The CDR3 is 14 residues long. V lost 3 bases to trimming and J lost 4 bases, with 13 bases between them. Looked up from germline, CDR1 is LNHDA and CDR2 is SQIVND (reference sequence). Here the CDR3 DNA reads TGTGCCAGTAGTATCCAGGGTAGGGTTTACGAGCAGTACTTC. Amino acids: CASSIQGRVYEQYF.

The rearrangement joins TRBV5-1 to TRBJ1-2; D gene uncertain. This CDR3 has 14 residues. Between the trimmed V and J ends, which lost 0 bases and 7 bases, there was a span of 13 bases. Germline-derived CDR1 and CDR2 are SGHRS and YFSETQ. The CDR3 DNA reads TGCGCCAGCAGCTTGGAGCTGCCCGCCGGTGGCTACACCTTC. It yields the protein CASSLELPAGGYTF.